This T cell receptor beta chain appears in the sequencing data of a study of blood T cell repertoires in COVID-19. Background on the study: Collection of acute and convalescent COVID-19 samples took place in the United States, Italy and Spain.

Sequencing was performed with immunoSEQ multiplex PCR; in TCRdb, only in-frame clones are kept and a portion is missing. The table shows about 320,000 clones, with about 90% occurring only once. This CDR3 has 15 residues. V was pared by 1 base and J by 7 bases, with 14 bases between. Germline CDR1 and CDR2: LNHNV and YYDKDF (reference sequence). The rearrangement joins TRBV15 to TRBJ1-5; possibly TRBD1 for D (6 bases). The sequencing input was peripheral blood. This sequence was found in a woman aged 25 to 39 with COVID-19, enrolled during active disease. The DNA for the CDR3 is TGTGCCACCAGCAGAGCGGACAGAAGGTCCCAGCCCCAGCATTTT. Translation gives CATSRADRRSQPQHF.